The next 21 T cell receptor beta chains were all read from a single sample in a study of OX40 agonist ivuxolimab in advanced cancers. TCRdb's table, derived via immunoSEQ multiplex PCR, lists solely in-frame clones and lacks some. This repertoire shows 20,000 or so clones, roughly 69% found once; its top ten account for around 33%. The sequences come from CD4+ or CD8+ T cells sorted from blood, collected in a trial of the OX40 agonist ivuxolimab. Receptors originate from an adult with an advanced solid tumor such as melanoma, head and neck, liver or kidney cancer.

The gene calls are TRBV2 and TRBJ2-3; 10 positions match TRBD2. J was trimmed by 2 bases and V by 2 bases; bases with no gene match: 4. The length of the CDR3 is 16 residues. Germline CDR1 SNHLY, CDR2 FYNNEI. CDR3: CASSEQRGGYTDTQYF. CDR3 DNA: TGTGCCAGCAGTGAACAGCGGGGGGGATACACAGATACGCAGTATTTT.

This sequence joins TRBV28 and TRBJ1-2, with D uncertain. This CDR3 has 15 residues. From germline, CDR1 is MDHEN and CDR2 SYDVKM. Trimming pared 2 bases from V and 3 bases from J, leaving 13 bases between. Here the CDR3 reads CASSLLAKGDYGYTF. In nucleotides, the CDR3 is TGTGCCAGCAGTTTACTCGCCAAGGGCGACTATGGCTACACCTTC.

The V gene is TRBV14, the J gene TRBJ2-7; a possible D gene is TRBD2 (6 bases). Trimming cost V 0 bases and J 4 bases, with 13 bases left between them. Germline CDR1 is SGHDN and CDR2 is FVKESK. The CDR3 sequence is 15 residues long. The CDR3 DNA sequence: TGTGCCAGCAGCCAAGATGGAGGGAGGATGTACGAGCAGTACTTC. Protein sequence: CASSQDGGRMYEQYF. Together with reference TRBV14 and TRBJ2-7, the CDR3 gives the full variable domain: EAGVTQFPSHSVIEKGQTVTLRCDPISGHDNLYWYRRVMGKEIKFLLHFVKESKQDESGMPNNRFLAERTGGTYSTLKVQPAELEDSGVYFCASSQDGGRMYEQYFGPGTRLTVT.

This chain connects TRBV6-5 to TRBJ1-5, with D unclear. CDR3 length: 15 residues. Between the trimmed V and J ends, which lost 0 bases and 0 bases, there was a span of 6 bases. The germline gives CDR1 MNHEY, CDR2 SVGAGI. In nucleotides, the CDR3 is TGTGCCAGCAGTTACTCTATGCATAGCAATCAGCCCCAGCATTTT. Its translation is CASSYSMHSNQPQHF.

This clone is labeled medium-sized. The chain joins TRBV27 to TRBJ1-5; D gene unclear. Per the germline V gene, CDR1 is MNHEY and CDR2 is SMNVEV (reference sequence). The CDR3 has 16 amino acids. V was cut by 4 bases and J by 3 bases, with 16 bases left in between. CDR3 bases: TGTGCCAGCAGTTCCTCGACGGCCCAATACAATCAGCCCCAGCATTTT. Protein product: CASSSSTAQYNQPQHF.

The chain combines TRBV2 with TRBJ2-5; 11 nucleotides match TRBD2. CDR1 and CDR2 (germline): SNHLY, FYNNEI. There are 15 residues in the CDR3. Trimming took 6 bases from V and 5 from J; bases not matched to a gene: 8. CDR3 amino acids: CASRLLAGGRETQYF. The CDR3 DNA is TGTGCCAGCAGACTCCTAGCGGGGGGAAGGGAGACCCAGTACTTC.

The chain recombines TRBV10-2 with TRBJ2-1; 9 bases fit TRBD2. CDR1 WSHSY and CDR2 SAAADI come from the germline V gene. This CDR3 contains 14 residues. The V and J ends lost 2 bases and 9 bases, in that order; junction bases with no gene match: 5. Here the CDR3 reads CASSEGLAGREQFF. The CDR3 DNA reads as TGCGCCAGCAGTGAGGGGCTAGCGGGGCGTGAGCAGTTCTTC.

The chain links TRBV25-1 to TRBJ1-5; unclear D gene. Germline lookup yields CDR1 MGHDK and CDR2 SYGVNS. V was cut by 3 bases and J by 1 base, with 4 bases left in between. The CDR3 has 13 residues. CDR3 DNA: TGTGCCAGCAGTGACCTGAGCAATCAGCCCCAGCATTTT. This translates into CASSDLSNQPQHF.

By sample share, this clone is medium-sized. The chain employs TRBV11-2 and TRBJ2-1; 9 bases line up with TRBD2. Germline lookup yields CDR1 SGHAT and CDR2 FQNNGV. With 1 base clipped from V and 0 bases from J, the junction kept 7 bases outside the gene matches. The CDR3 length is 18 residues. In nucleotides, the CDR3 is TGTGCCAGCAGCTTAGTATTCGGTAGCGGGGGCTCCTACAATGAGCAGTTCTTC. It encodes CASSLVFGSGGSYNEQFF. Using reference TRBV11-2 and TRBJ2-1 for the parts outside the CDR3, the full variable domain is EAGVAQSPRYKIIEKRQSVAFWCNPISGHATLYWYQQILGQGPKLLIQFQNNGVVDDSQLPKDRFSAERLKGVDSTLKIQPAKLEDSAVYLCASSLVFGSGGSYNEQFFGPGTRLTVL.

The CDR3 is CAISHTGGDTEAFF. DNA for the CDR3: TGTGCCATCAGCCACACAGGAGGTGACACTGAAGCTTTCTTT. V usage is TRBV10-3 and J usage is TRBJ1-1; possible D gene TRBD1, 5 bases. V was cut by 6 bases and J by 3 bases, with 14 bases left in between. CDR3 size: 14 residues. Per the germline V gene, CDR1 is ENHRY and CDR2 is SYGVKD.

V gene TRBV27 combines with J gene TRBJ1-5; D is ambiguous. CDR3 length: 13 residues. The V gene lost 6 bases and the J gene lost 0 bases, with 6 bases spanning the gap. The germline V gene has CDR1 MNHEY and CDR2 SMNVEV (reference sequence). The CDR3 coding sequence is TGTGCCAGCAGCTCAGATAGCAATCAGCCCCAGCATTTT. Amino acid sequence: CASSSDSNQPQHF.

The V gene is TRBV7-3, the J gene TRBJ2-1; D gene unclear. CDR1 SGHTA and CDR2 FQGTGA come from the germline V gene. Trimming left V 2 bases short and J 6 bases short, with 2 bases between. The CDR3 has 11 amino acids. CDR3 residues: CASSLGNEQFF. CDR3 nucleotide sequence: TGTGCCAGCAGCTTAGGCAATGAGCAGTTCTTC.

V is TRBV28 and J is TRBJ1-5; D possibly corresponds to TRBD1 (6 bases). V lost 2 bases, J lost 4 bases, and 12 bases lay in between. CDR1 is MDHEN and CDR2 is SYDVKM in the germline V gene. The CDR3 is 15 amino acids. CDR3 sequence: CASSLVWGRNQPQHF. The DNA of the CDR3 is TGTGCCAGCAGTTTAGTTTGGGGGCGGAATCAGCCCCAGCATTTT.

This clone was counted between two and nine times. V is TRBV4-3 and J is TRBJ2-2, with 7 bases identical to TRBD1. The CDR3 is 17 residues long. Germline values: CDR1 LGHNA, CDR2 YSLEER. V shed 1 base, J shed 0 bases, and the junction held 5 bases outside the gene matches. CDR3 nucleotides: TGCGCCAGCAGCCAAGTGGTCGGGACAGCGAACACCGGGGAGCTGTTTTTT. Protein sequence: CASSQVVGTANTGELFF.

The chain has TRBV6-1 and TRBJ2-3; 10 nucleotides match TRBD2. Per the germline V gene, CDR1 is MNHNS and CDR2 is SASEGT. J was trimmed by 4 bases and V by 0 bases; bases with no gene match: 1. The CDR3 totals 15 residues. The chain's CDR3 is CASSEAAGGPDTQYF. The CDR3 DNA reads as TGTGCCAGCAGTGAAGCAGCGGGGGGGCCAGATACGCAGTATTTT.

The rearrangement links TRBV13 to TRBJ2-5; possible D gene TRBD2, 6 bases. There are 14 residues in the CDR3. Trimming removed 5 bases from V and 1 base from J, with 11 bases in between. Germline CDR1 reads PRHDT; CDR2 reads FYEKMQ (reference sequence). CDR3 coding DNA: TGTGCCAGCAGCCGTCAGCGGGTCCAAGAGACCCAGTACTTC. Translated, it gives CASSRQRVQETQYF.

The rearrangement links TRBV28 to TRBJ2-7, with 11 bases that match TRBD1. J was trimmed by 2 bases and V by 6 bases; bases with no gene match: 3. CDR1 MDHEN and CDR2 SYDVKM come from the germline V gene. This CDR3 is built from 14 residues. CDR3 region: CASSRTGGTYEQYF. The CDR3 DNA is TGTGCCAGCAGCCGGACAGGGGGCACCTACGAGCAGTACTTC.

The J gene is TRBJ1-1, the V gene TRBV6-5; D unresolved. CDR1 is MNHEY, CDR2 SVGAGI, per germline. Trimming stripped 6 bases from V and 0 bases from J, with 14 bases between. The length of the CDR3 is 15 residues. CDR3: CASSPREEVNTEAFF. In DNA, the CDR3 is TGTGCCAGCAGCCCTCGCGAGGAGGTGAACACTGAAGCTTTCTTT.

The V gene is TRBV27, the J gene TRBJ1-5; tentatively, D is TRBD1 (6 bases). CDR3 length equals 14 residues. V was trimmed by 5 bases and J by 4 bases, leaving 12 bases between them. Germline V gene lookup returns CDR1 MNHEY and CDR2 SMNVEV (reference sequence). The CDR3 nucleotides read TGTGCCAGCAGTCTCGGACAGTTTAATCAGCCCCAGCATTTT. Its protein product is CASSLGQFNQPQHF.

The rearrangement joins TRBV4-1 to TRBJ2-1; possibly TRBD2 for D (6 bases). There are 17 residues in the CDR3. CDR1 is MGHRA and CDR2 is YSYEKL in the germline V gene. Trimming left V 0 bases short and J 3 bases short, with 15 bases between. The CDR3 nucleotides are TGCGCCAGCAGCCAAGAAGTACGGGGGTCGCTCTACAATGAGCAGTTCTTC. Its protein product is CASSQEVRGSLYNEQFF.

J is TRBJ1-2 and V is TRBV5-1; a possible D gene is TRBD1 (6 bases). Deletions cut 4 bases from V and 8 bases from J, with 15 bases between. The length of the CDR3 is 13 residues. Per germline, CDR1 SGHRS and CDR2 YFSETQ. The CDR3 protein is CASSTLQGKGYTF. In DNA, the CDR3 is TGCGCCAGCAGCACCCTCCAGGGGAAAGGCTACACCTTC. The full variable domain, in which reference TRBV5-1 and TRBJ1-2 provide the parts outside the CDR3, is KAGVTQTPRYLIKTRGQQVTLSCSPISGHRSVSWYQQTPGQGLQFLFEYFSETQRNKGNFPGRFSGRQFSNSRSEMNVSTLELGDSALYLCASSTLQGKGYTFGSGTRLTVV.